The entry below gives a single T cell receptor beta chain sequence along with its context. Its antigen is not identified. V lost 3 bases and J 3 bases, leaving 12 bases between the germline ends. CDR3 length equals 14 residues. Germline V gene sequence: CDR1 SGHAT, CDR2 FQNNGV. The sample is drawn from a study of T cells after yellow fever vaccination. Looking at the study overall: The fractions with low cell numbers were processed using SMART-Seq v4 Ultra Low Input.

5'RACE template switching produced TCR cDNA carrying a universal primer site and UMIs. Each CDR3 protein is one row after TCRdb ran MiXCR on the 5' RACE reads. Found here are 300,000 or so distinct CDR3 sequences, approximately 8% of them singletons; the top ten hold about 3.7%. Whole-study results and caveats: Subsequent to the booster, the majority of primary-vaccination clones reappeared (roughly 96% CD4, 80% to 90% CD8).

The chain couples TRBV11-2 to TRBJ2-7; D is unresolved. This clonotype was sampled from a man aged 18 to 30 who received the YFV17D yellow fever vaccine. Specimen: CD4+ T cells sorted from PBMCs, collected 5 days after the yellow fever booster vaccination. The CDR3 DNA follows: TGTGCCAGCAGCTTCGAACGGTCCAGCTACGAGCAGTACTTC. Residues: CASSFERSSYEQYF.